The clone carrying this TCR beta chain was recorded a few times. Authors' methods: Nucleated cell counts were estimated from reference gene primer amplification. Assay: immunoSEQ multiplex PCR; the TCRdb copy retains only in-frame clones and omits some. The DNA gave D and trimming, while V, J and clone size come from that table. The repertoire holds roughly 500,000 clones, with approximately 83% as singletons. This entry belongs to a study of blood T cell repertoires in COVID-19. Whole-study context: Material from acute and convalescent COVID-19 was sourced from the United States, Italy and Spain. Nucleic acid was either cDNA or gDNA, and it came from T cells, B-cell-depleted T cells, or PBMCs.

Sequencing was done on a sample of peripheral blood. The sequence came from a human donor in a cohort sampled during active COVID-19.

The CDR3 DNA sequence: TGTGCCAGTAGTATACCGGGACTAGCGGGACCTCACAATGAGCAGTTCTTC. Protein sequence: CASSIPGLAGPHNEQFF. J is TRBJ2-1 and V is TRBV19; TRBD2 matches at 13 bases. The CDR3 is 17 residues long. Trimming took 2 bases from V and 5 from J; bases not matched to a gene: 6. The germline CDR1 and CDR2 sequences are LNHDA and SQIVND (reference sequence).